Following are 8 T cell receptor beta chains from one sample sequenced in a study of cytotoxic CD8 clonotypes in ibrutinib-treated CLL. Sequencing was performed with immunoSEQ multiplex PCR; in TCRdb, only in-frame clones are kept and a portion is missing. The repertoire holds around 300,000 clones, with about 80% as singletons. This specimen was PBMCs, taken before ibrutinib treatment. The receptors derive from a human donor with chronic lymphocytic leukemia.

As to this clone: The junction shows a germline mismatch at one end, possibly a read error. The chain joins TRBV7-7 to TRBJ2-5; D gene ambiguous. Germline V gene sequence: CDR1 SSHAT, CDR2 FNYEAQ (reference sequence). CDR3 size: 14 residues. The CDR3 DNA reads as TGTGCTAGCAGTGTTTCCCGGGCCCAAGAGACCCAGTACTTC. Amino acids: CASSVSRAQETQYF.

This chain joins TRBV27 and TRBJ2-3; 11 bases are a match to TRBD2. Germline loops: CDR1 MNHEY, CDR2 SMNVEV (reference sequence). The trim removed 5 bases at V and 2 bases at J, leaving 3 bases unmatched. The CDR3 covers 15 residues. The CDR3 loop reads CASSPGLAATDTQYF. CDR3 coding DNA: TGTGCCAGCAGTCCGGGACTAGCGGCCACAGATACGCAGTATTTT.

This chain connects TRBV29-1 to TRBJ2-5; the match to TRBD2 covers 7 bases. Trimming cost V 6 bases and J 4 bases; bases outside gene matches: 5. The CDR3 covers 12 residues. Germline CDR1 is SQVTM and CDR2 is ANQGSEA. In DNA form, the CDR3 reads TGCAGCGTCCTACTAGCGCGAGAGACCCAGTACTTC. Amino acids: CSVLLARETQYF.

CDR3 DNA: TGTGCCAGCAGCGTAGGAGACGGAGTCTATGGCTACACCTTC. This translates into CASSVGDGVYGYTF. V and J are TRBV9 and TRBJ1-2; D is ambiguous. Germline V CDR1 and CDR2: SGDLS, YYNGEE. V lost 0 bases to trimming and J lost 4 bases, with 10 bases between them. The length of the CDR3 is 14 residues.

CDR3 protein: CASSLVLGGDSYNEQFF. CDR3 nucleotide sequence: TGTGCCAGCAGCTTAGTCCTGGGTGGCGATAGCTACAATGAGCAGTTCTTC. V usage is TRBV11-2 and J usage is TRBJ2-1, with D hard to call. The germline V gene has CDR1 SGHAT and CDR2 FQNNGV. CDR3 length equals 17 residues. The V end lost 1 base, the J end lost 3 bases, and 16 bases lay between the germline ends.

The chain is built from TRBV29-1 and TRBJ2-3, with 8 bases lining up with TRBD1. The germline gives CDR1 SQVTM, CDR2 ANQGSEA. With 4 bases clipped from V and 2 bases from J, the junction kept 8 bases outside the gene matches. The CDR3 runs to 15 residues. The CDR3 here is CSVVTGGVVTDTQYF. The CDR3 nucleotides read TGCAGCGTTGTCACAGGGGGTGTCGTCACAGATACGCAGTATTTT.

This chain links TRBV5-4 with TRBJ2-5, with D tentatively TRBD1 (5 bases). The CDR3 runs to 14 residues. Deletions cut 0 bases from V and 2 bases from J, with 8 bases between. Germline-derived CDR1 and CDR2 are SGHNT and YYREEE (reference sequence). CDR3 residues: CASSLGTKQETQYF. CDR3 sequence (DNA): TGTGCCAGCAGCTTGGGGACAAAGCAAGAGACCCAGTACTTC.

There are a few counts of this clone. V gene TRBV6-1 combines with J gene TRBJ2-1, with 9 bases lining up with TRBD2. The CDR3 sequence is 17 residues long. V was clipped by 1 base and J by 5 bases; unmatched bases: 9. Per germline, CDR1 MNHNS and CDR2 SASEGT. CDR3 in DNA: TGTGCCAGCAGTGAAGTAGTGACTAGCGGACTCAACAATGAGCAGTTCTTC. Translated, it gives CASSEVVTSGLNNEQFF.